The 27 T cell receptor beta chains below all came from one sample that was sequenced in a study of cytomegalovirus exposure and HLA in healthy donors. The study ran its PCR with 60 Vbeta and 13 Jbeta primers. Sequencing was performed with immunoSEQ multiplex PCR; in TCRdb, only in-frame clones are kept and a portion is missing. The sample records roughly 260,000 clones, approximately 84% being singletons. Sample: PBMCs. Source of these receptors: a woman in her 40s in good health and CMV-seropositive.

The chain uses TRBV6-5 and TRBJ2-3; 11 nucleotides line up with TRBD2. This CDR3 is 14 amino acids long. Germline V gene sequence: CDR1 MNHEY, CDR2 SVGAGI. The V segment lost 5 bases and the J segment 6 bases; nucleotides outside the gene matches: 4. The CDR3 loop reads CASSLRLAGDTQYF. The CDR3 DNA reads TGTGCCAGCAGTCTGAGACTAGCGGGGGATACGCAGTATTTT.

This chain uses TRBV7-9 with TRBJ2-1; no clear D gene. Per germline, CDR1 SEHNR and CDR2 FQNEAQ (reference sequence). The CDR3 runs to 12 residues. Trimming pared 4 bases from V and 8 bases from J, leaving 9 bases between. The CDR3 sequence: CASSSPTDEQFF. CDR3 bases: TGTGCCAGCAGCTCCCCGACTGATGAGCAGTTCTTC.

This clone showed up just once. The rearrangement uses TRBV11-2 and TRBJ1-4; maybe TRBD1 (6 bases). Germline CDR1 SGHAT, CDR2 FQNNGV. The CDR3 sequence is 13 residues long. V was shortened by 0 bases and J by 14 bases, with 13 bases between the two germline ends. The CDR3 loop is CASSLERSGQLFF. The CDR3 DNA reads TGTGCCAGCAGCTTAGAACGGTCAGGACAGCTGTTTTTT.

The chain employs TRBV30 and TRBJ1-5, with 8 nucleotides matching TRBD1. The V gene's germline CDR1 is GTSNPN and CDR2 SVGIG (reference sequence). This CDR3 region has 14 residues. V was pared by 4 bases and J by 9 bases, with 11 bases of the junction left unmatched. Here the CDR3 reads CAWTKTGVKGPQHF. DNA for the CDR3: TGTGCCTGGACAAAGACAGGGGTGAAGGGGCCCCAGCATTTT.

The chain uses TRBV4-1 and TRBJ2-1, with 9 bases lining up with TRBD2. J gave up 4 bases and V 0 bases, and 4 bases lay outside the gene matches. CDR1 is MGHRA, CDR2 YSYEKL, per germline. The CDR3 runs 16 residues. CDR3 sequence: CASSQEGAGGYNEQFF. The CDR3 nucleotides are TGCGCCAGCAGCCAAGAGGGGGCGGGAGGGTACAATGAGCAGTTCTTC.

CDR3 protein: CASSLSGTGNTEAFF. The DNA for the CDR3 is TGTGCCAGCAGTTTGTCCGGGACAGGGAACACTGAAGCTTTCTTT. The V gene is TRBV6-5, the J gene TRBJ1-1, with 8 bases aligning to TRBD1. The CDR3 sequence is 15 residues long. Unmatched junction bases numbered 5, after V lost 4 bases and J lost 1 base. The V gene's germline CDR1 is MNHEY and CDR2 SVGAGI.

The gene calls are TRBV7-2 and TRBJ2-1; D perhaps matches TRBD1 (5 bases). Trimming took 5 bases from V and 10 from J, leaving 18 bases between them. This CDR3 is built from 14 residues. CDR1 and CDR2 (germline): SGHTA, FQGNSA. Here the CDR3 DNA reads TGTGCCAGCAGCGTACTGGGCACAGGCTGGGAGCAGTTCTTC. Translating it yields CASSVLGTGWEQFF.

The rearrangement links TRBV13 to TRBJ2-1; D gene unclear. The CDR3 covers 15 residues. The V gene's germline CDR1 is PRHDT and CDR2 FYEKMQ (reference sequence). Trimming pared 1 base from V and 6 bases from J, leaving 13 bases between. CDR3 residues: CASSLDGAVGNEQFF. The CDR3 DNA sequence: TGTGCCAGCAGCTTAGATGGCGCGGTCGGCAATGAGCAGTTCTTC.

V gene TRBV9 combines with J gene TRBJ2-7, with a weak D call TRBD1 (5 bases). This CDR3 region has 14 residues. From germline, CDR1 is SGDLS and CDR2 YYNGEE. V was cut by 0 bases and J by 4 bases, with 11 bases left in between. The CDR3 sequence is CASSVDQGSYEQYF. For the CDR3, the DNA is TGTGCCAGCAGCGTAGATCAGGGTTCGTACGAGCAGTACTTC.

The chain carries TRBV7-2 and TRBJ2-7, with D possibly TRBD2 on 5 matching bases. Trimming cost V 4 bases and J 7 bases, with 20 bases left between them. This CDR3 comprises 15 residues. Germline V CDR1 and CDR2: SGHTA, FQGNSA. CDR3 nucleotides: TGTGCCAGCAGCTCTAGTGGTATTACCACGGGGGAGCAGTACTTC. Encoded protein: CASSSSGITTGEQYF.

This sequence joins TRBV19 and TRBJ2-2; 7 bases are a match to TRBD1. V gave up 5 bases and J gave up 4 bases; unmatched junction bases: 10. The CDR3 runs to 16 residues. Per the germline V gene, CDR1 is LNHDA and CDR2 is SQIVND (reference sequence). The CDR3 region has the DNA TGTGCCAGTAGTGCCCGACAGGGCATAGGCACCGGGGAGCTGTTTTTT. Translation gives CASSARQGIGTGELFF.

The rearrangement uses TRBV28 and TRBJ2-4, with D perhaps matching TRBD2 (6 bases). The germline V gene encodes CDR1 MDHEN and CDR2 SYDVKM. Trimming removed 5 bases from V and 2 bases from J, with 13 bases in between. The CDR3 extends over 15 amino acids. CDR3 sequence: CASSGPRGTKNIQYF. The CDR3 DNA sequence: TGTGCCAGCAGTGGTCCTCGGGGGACCAAAAACATTCAGTACTTC.

This clone was picked up a small number of times. This chain links TRBV7-2 with TRBJ2-5, with D perhaps TRBD2 (5 bases). The V gene lost 5 bases and the J gene lost 2 bases, with 12 bases spanning the gap. Germline lookup yields CDR1 SGHTA and CDR2 FQGNSA. This CDR3 is 14 amino acids long. The CDR3 loop reads CASSPLKRQETQYF. As DNA, the CDR3 is TGTGCCAGCAGCCCTCTTAAGCGGCAAGAGACCCAGTACTTC.

The chain has TRBV30 and TRBJ2-1; a weak D match, TRBD2 (6 bases). Germline V gives CDR1 GTSNPN, CDR2 SVGIG (reference sequence). V gave up 0 bases and J gave up 9 bases, with 24 bases separating them. The CDR3 is 17 residues long. The CDR3 DNA follows: TGTGCCTGGAGTGTAAATCTAGTATCTGCGGGAAGGGGTGAGCAGTTCTTC. The encoded protein is CAWSVNLVSAGRGEQFF. The variable domain in full, completed from reference TRBV30 and TRBJ2-1, reads SQTIHQWPATLVQPVGSPLSLECTVEGTSNPNLYWYRQAAGRGLQLLFYSVGIGQISSEVPQNLSASRPQDRQFILSSKKLLLSDSGFYLCAWSVNLVSAGRGEQFFGPGTRLTVL.

This sequence joins TRBV19 and TRBJ2-3, with 8 bases aligning to TRBD1. The CDR3 is 15 residues long. Per germline, CDR1 LNHDA and CDR2 SQIVND (reference sequence). The trim removed 1 base at V and 4 bases at J, leaving 4 bases unmatched. CDR3 amino acids: CASSIARTGPDTQYF. CDR3 nucleotides: TGTGCCAGTAGTATAGCCCGGACAGGGCCAGATACGCAGTATTTT.

The CDR3 region has the DNA TGTGCCAGCAGCTTGTTTAGCGTACAAGAGACCCAGTACTTC. Protein product: CASSLFSVQETQYF. V and J are TRBV5-6 and TRBJ2-5; tentatively, D is TRBD2 (5 bases). Per the germline V gene, CDR1 is SGHDT and CDR2 is YYEEEE. CDR3 length equals 14 residues. V gave up 1 base and J gave up 2 bases, with 9 bases separating them.

The chain combines TRBV5-1 with TRBJ2-1; 7 nucleotides align to TRBD2. CDR1 and CDR2 (germline): SGHRS, YFSETQ. This CDR3 region has 19 residues. V was pared by 3 bases and J by 8 bases, with 23 bases of the junction left unmatched. The chain's CDR3 is CASSSRLTSAPKKVDEQFF. The CDR3 region has the DNA TGCGCCAGCAGCTCCCGCCTAACTAGCGCCCCAAAGAAGGTAGATGAGCAGTTCTTC.

The gene calls are TRBV4-1 and TRBJ2-1; 12 bases line up with TRBD1. The CDR3 consists of 17 residues. The germline CDR1 and CDR2 sequences are MGHRA and YSYEKL. V shed 0 bases, J shed 14 bases, and the junction held 14 bases outside the gene matches. The CDR3 sequence is CASSQEPGTGGTGVKFF. DNA of the CDR3: TGCGCCAGCAGCCAAGAGCCCGGGACAGGGGGCACTGGGGTTAAGTTCTTC.

The rearrangement joins TRBV29-1 to TRBJ2-1; 9 bases are a match to TRBD2. With 4 bases clipped from V and 4 bases from J, the junction kept 8 bases outside the gene matches. The CDR3 is 15 residues long. Germline CDR1 SQVTM, CDR2 ANQGSEA. This CDR3 is CSVAQRLAAYNEQFF. In nucleotides, the CDR3 is TGCAGCGTTGCTCAGCGACTAGCGGCGTACAATGAGCAGTTCTTC.

The chain is built from TRBV15 and TRBJ1-1; D unresolved. V was shortened by 0 bases and J by 0 bases, with 11 bases between the two germline ends. This CDR3 contains 16 residues. CDR1 and CDR2 (germline): LNHNV, YYDKDF (reference sequence). CDR3 in DNA: TGTGCCACCAGCAGAGACGTGGCGGGCATGAACACTGAAGCTTTCTTT. It specifies CATSRDVAGMNTEAFF.

This chain links TRBV6-5 with TRBJ1-2, with a possible D match to TRBD1 (5 bases). The CDR3 spans 14 residues. V was clipped by 2 bases and J by 4 bases, with 11 bases between them. From germline, CDR1 is MNHEY and CDR2 SVGAGI. The CDR3 sequence is CASSYVRGSYGYTF. CDR3 coding DNA: TGTGCCAGCAGTTACGTTCGGGGGTCCTATGGCTACACCTTC.

The CDR3 DNA reads as TGTGCCAGCAGTTCTCGGGGCAGGGGTCACAATGAGCAGTTCTTC. It encodes CASSSRGRGHNEQFF. This chain links TRBV28 with TRBJ2-1, with D perhaps matching TRBD1 (6 bases). V lost 4 bases and J lost 5, with 15 bases in between. The CDR3 runs 15 residues. Germline CDR1 is MDHEN and CDR2 is SYDVKM.

V gene TRBV25-1 combines with J gene TRBJ1-2; no reliable D call. The CDR3 runs 12 residues. Germline V gene data show CDR1 as MGHDK and CDR2 as SYGVNS. V lost 6 bases and J 4 bases, leaving 9 bases between the germline ends. The CDR3 sequence: CASRGDGYGYTF. For the CDR3, the DNA is TGTGCCAGCAGGGGAGACGGCTATGGCTACACCTTC.

The V gene is TRBV14, the J gene TRBJ2-4; the match to TRBD2 covers 10 bases. CDR3 length: 15 residues. Losses at the gene ends were 4 bases for V and 3 bases for J; bases not matched to a gene: 3. CDR1 SGHDN and CDR2 FVKESK come from the germline V gene. In nucleotides, the CDR3 is TGTGCCAGCAGCCGAAGCGGGGGGGTCAAAAACATTCAGTACTTC. This encodes CASSRSGGVKNIQYF.

J is TRBJ2-2 and V is TRBV7-3; the D gene is possibly TRBD1 (5 bases). This CDR3 is built from 13 residues. Germline CDR1 is SGHTA and CDR2 is FQGTGA. V was clipped by 1 base and J by 6 bases, with 6 bases between them. Here the CDR3 reads CASSLRGSGELFF. CDR3 DNA sequence: TGTGCCAGCAGCTTAAGGGGCTCCGGGGAGCTGTTTTTT.

V is TRBV4-2 and J is TRBJ1-1, with a weak D call TRBD1 (5 bases). This CDR3 comprises 14 residues. V lost 0 bases, J lost 5 bases, and 10 bases lay in between. CDR1 is LGHNA, CDR2 YNFKEQ, per germline. CDR3 DNA sequence: TGTGCCAGCAGCCAAGAAGTTGGACAAACTGAAGCTTTCTTT. Its translation is CASSQEVGQTEAFF.

V and J are TRBV7-2 and TRBJ2-1, with no clear D. Looked up from germline, CDR1 is SGHTA and CDR2 is FQGNSA. The CDR3 totals 13 residues. V lost 3 bases and J 7 bases, leaving 10 bases between the germline ends. In DNA, the CDR3 is TGTGCCAGCAGCTTCCTGCCGGGTAATGAGCAGTTCTTC. Translation gives CASSFLPGNEQFF. Together with reference TRBV7-2 and TRBJ2-1, the CDR3 gives the full variable domain: GAGVSQSPSNKVTEKGKDVELRCDPISGHTALYWYRQSLGQGLEFLIYFQGNSAPDKSGLPSDRFSAERTGGSVSTLTIQRTQQEDSAVYLCASSFLPGNEQFFGPGTRLTVL.